Listed here are 5 T cell receptor beta chains from one sample, sequenced in a study of T cell responses to AZD1222 COVID-19 vaccine. The repertoire was sequenced with immunoSEQ multiplex PCR; TCRdb's copy has only in-frame clones and lacks some. The repertoire includes over 85,000 clones, roughly 89% of them detected once, and about 2.6% sits in the top ten. Specimen: peripheral blood, collected 28 days after the second AZD1222 dose. These receptors all stem from an adult who received the AZD1222 COVID-19 vaccine.

The chain couples TRBV7-8 to TRBJ1-1; D ambiguous. The CDR3 spans 13 residues. Trimming cost V 5 bases and J 0 bases, with 7 bases left between them. The germline CDR1 and CDR2 sequences are SGHVS and FQNEAQ. The CDR3 DNA reads as TGTGCCAGCAGCGCCTCATTGAACACTGAAGCTTTCTTT. Its protein is CASSASLNTEAFF.

This chain links TRBV7-2 with TRBJ1-2; TRBD1 is a possible D gene (5 bases). Germline CDR1 and CDR2: SGHTA and FQGNSA. The CDR3 loop spans 14 amino acids. Between the trimmed V and J ends, which lost 5 bases and 5 bases, there was a span of 15 bases. The DNA of the CDR3 is TGTGCCAGCAGCCCTCGGGGCTTAAATTATGGCTACACCTTC. Translating gives CASSPRGLNYGYTF.

The chain recombines TRBV29-1 with TRBJ2-1; TRBD2 is a possible D gene (5 bases). Germline CDR1 reads SQVTM; CDR2 reads ANQGSEA. The CDR3 totals 13 residues. V lost 7 bases to trimming and J lost 3 bases, with 13 bases between them. The CDR3 bases are TGCAGCGCCACGGGCGGGCACTACAATGAGCAGTTCTTC. Translation: CSATGGHYNEQFF.

The rearrangement joins TRBV10-1 to TRBJ2-5; TRBD1 aligns across 12 bases. The CDR3 is 16 residues long. V lost 3 bases, J lost 1 base, and 3 bases stayed unmatched. Germline V CDR1 and CDR2: WNHNN, SYGVQD (reference sequence). This CDR3 reads CASSEPGQGAQETQYF. CDR3 bases: TGCGCCAGCAGTGAACCGGGACAGGGGGCCCAAGAGACCCAGTACTTC.

The genes are TRBV3-1 (or the pseudogene TRBV3-2) and TRBJ1-1; no definite D call. The CDR3 contains 14 residues. V lost 0 bases to trimming and J lost 0 bases, with 5 bases between them. CDR1 is LGHDT, CDR2 YNNKEL, per germline (reference sequence). The CDR3 region is CASSQEDMNTEAFF. DNA for the CDR3: TGTGCCAGCAGCCAAGAGGATATGAACACTGAAGCTTTCTTT.